Following are 18 T cell receptor beta chains from one sample sequenced in a study of T cells expressing NK-cell markers. TCRdb reprocessed the 5' RACE reads, with one entry per CDR3 protein and no DNA. This repertoire includes some 140,000 distinct CDR3 sequences. Sequencing used blood T cells: a sorted CD56 or NKG2C T cell subset, CD4+ or CD8+ T cells, or bulk PBMC T cells (not recorded which). Receptors originate from a woman between 45 and 65 years old in good health.

V usage is TRBV4-2 and J usage is TRBJ2-1; TCRdb outputs TRBD1, but without DNA this stays unchecked. CDR1 LGHNA and CDR2 YNFKEQ come from the germline V gene. The CDR3 extends over 15 amino acids. The CDR3 here is CASSQEGPGDNEQFF.

CDR3 sequence: CASSLVASGRGNEQFF. The chain recombines TRBV11-2 with TRBJ2-1; with no DNA, the TCRdb D assignment of TRBD2 cannot be verified. Germline assignment: CDR1 SGHAT and CDR2 FQNNGV. The CDR3 loop spans 16 amino acids.

The genes are TRBV4-1 and TRBJ2-3; as DNA is missing, the TRBD1 call by TCRdb cannot be tested. CDR3 length: 18 amino acids. Germline CDR1 reads MGHRA; CDR2 reads YSYEKL. CDR3 loop: CASSQDPPGQGTTDTQYF.

V and J are TRBV7-2 and TRBJ2-7. There are 12 residues in the CDR3. Germline V lookup: CDR1 SGHTA, CDR2 FQGNSA. Here the CDR3 reads CASRMGMGRQYF. Variable domain in full (rest from reference TRBV7-2 and TRBJ2-7): GAGVSQSPSNKVTEKGKDVELRCDPISGHTALYWYRQSLGQGLEFLIYFQGNSAPDKSGLPSDRFSAERTGGSVSTLTIQRTQQEDSAVYLCASRMGMGRQYFGPGTRLTVT.

This chain uses TRBV9 with TRBJ2-3; the TRBD2 assignment by TCRdb is unverifiable without DNA. CDR3 size: 17 residues. Germline assignment: CDR1 SGDLS and CDR2 YYNGEE. The CDR3 loop reads CASSVASSGRAEDTQYF.

The chain has TRBV20-1 and TRBJ2-1. Germline V gene data show CDR1 as DFQATT and CDR2 as SNEGSKA (reference sequence). CDR3 length: 15 amino acids. CDR3: CSARDLKSSYNEQFF.

The J gene is TRBJ2-1, the V gene TRBV14. There are 13 residues in the CDR3. The germline CDR1 and CDR2 sequences are SGHDN and FVKESK. The CDR3 here is CASSQDIRPEQFF.

CDR3 sequence reads: CASSQGGLAGNEQFF. The chain combines TRBV4-1 with TRBJ2-1; the D call from TCRdb, TRBD2, cannot be confirmed without DNA. Looked up from germline, CDR1 is MGHRA and CDR2 is YSYEKL. The CDR3 is 15 amino acids.

The V and J genes are TRBV25-1 and TRBJ2-3. The CDR3 has 14 amino acids. Germline V gives CDR1 MGHDK, CDR2 SYGVNS. CDR3 amino acids: CASSEFSLTDTQYF.

The chain is built from TRBV15 and TRBJ2-7; without DNA, the TCRdb call of TRBD1 cannot be checked. The germline V gene encodes CDR1 LNHNV and CDR2 YYDKDF (reference sequence). The CDR3 spans 14 residues. The CDR3 here is CATSRGTGYDEQYF. Full variable domain (missing parts from reference TRBV15 and TRBJ2-7): DAMVIQNPRYQVTQFGKPVTLSCSQTLNHNVMYWYQQKSSQAPKLLFHYYDKDFNNEADTPDNFQSRRPNTSFCFLDIRSPGLGDTAMYLCATSRGTGYDEQYFGPGTRLTVT.

V is TRBV7-9 and J is TRBJ2-7; TCRdb gives TRBD1 as the D gene, but with no DNA this cannot be confirmed. This CDR3 is built from 15 residues. Germline V gene sequence: CDR1 SEHNR, CDR2 FQNEAQ (reference sequence). The CDR3 here is CASSLVETGAYEQYF.

The gene calls are TRBV5-1 and TRBJ2-5; TCRdb's D call, TRBD1, is unchecked because there is no DNA. Germline-derived CDR1 and CDR2 are SGHRS and YFSETQ. CDR3 size: 14 residues. The CDR3: CASSPSGIQETQYF.

This chain links TRBV11-2 with TRBJ2-5; absent DNA, TCRdb's TRBD2 call cannot be checked. The CDR3 covers 16 residues. Germline V CDR1 and CDR2: SGHAT, FQNNGV. CDR3 region: CASSPTPGLAGETQYF.

V is TRBV20-1 and J is TRBJ2-7; the D call from TCRdb, TRBD2, cannot be confirmed without DNA. Germline CDR1 DFQATT, CDR2 SNEGSKA (reference sequence). This CDR3 contains 18 residues. The CDR3 here is CSARDLGLAGGGSYEQYF.

The chain uses TRBV6-5 and TRBJ1-2; TCRdb outputs TRBD1, but without DNA this stays unchecked. CDR1 and CDR2 (germline): MNHEY, SVGAGI. The CDR3 covers 13 residues. The CDR3: CASRGDRPYGYTF.

The gene calls are TRBV2 and TRBJ2-1; checking the TCRdb D call of TRBD2 is not possible without DNA. This CDR3 spans 17 amino acids. The germline CDR1 and CDR2 sequences are SNHLY and FYNNEI. This CDR3 reads CASSEGLAGGPSNEQFF.

The rearrangement joins TRBV7-8 to TRBJ2-1; TCRdb indicates TRBD2, and absent DNA this call remains unverified. CDR1 and CDR2 (germline): SGHVS, FQNEAQ. The CDR3 extends over 15 amino acids. The CDR3: CASSLVGGGYNEQFF.

The chain couples TRBV15 to TRBJ1-5. The germline CDR1 and CDR2 sequences are LNHNV and YYDKDF (reference sequence). The CDR3 extends over 12 amino acids. This chain's CDR3 is CATSRGGGPQHF.